The 6 T cell receptor beta chains presented below share a single source sample, sequenced in a study of T-cell reconstitution after alpha-beta-depleted transplantation in children (dated by TCRdb to the mid-2010s). In light of the paper, this sample's treatment or condition label describes: allogeneic hematopoietic cell transplantation with graft depleted of TCRalphabeta T cells and CD19 B cells. Library preparation employed PCR. TCRdb lists the instrument as Illumina HiSeq 2500. TCR libraries were prepared with molecular barcoding, using unique molecular identifiers to normalize TCRbeta repertoire quantification. TCRdb cleaned the public reads at Q25 with fastp, built clones with MiXCR and kept in-frame beta chains. One record per CDR3 amino acid sequence lists the most common genes and DNA. The sample includes fewer than 350,000 distinct CDR3 sequences, with about a tenth observed a single time. The ten largest account for less than 8% of the sample.

The sample consisted of PBMCs, taken before TCRalphabeta/CD19-depleted stem cell transplant. Every receptor here comes from a boy in the first two years of life with acute myeloid leukemia, due to receive a stem cell transplant.

Notes on this clonotype: A much larger clone differs from this one at a single base, so this may be a read error. V usage is TRBV2 and J usage is TRBJ2-3; D unclear. V dropped 5 bases and J dropped 4 bases, with 19 bases sitting between them. This CDR3 has 16 amino acids. CDR1 and CDR2 (germline): SNHLY, FYNNEI. The CDR3 loop reads CASSPAQLTIADTQYF. The CDR3 bases are TGTGCCAGCAGTCCTGCCCAATTGACAATTGCAGATACGCAGTATTTT.

In this sample, this clonotype turned up many times. V usage is TRBV20-1 and J usage is TRBJ2-5, with 8 bases aligning to TRBD1. The CDR3 is made up of 16 amino acids. Germline V gives CDR1 DFQATT, CDR2 SNEGSKA (reference sequence). The junction had 13 bases not matched to a gene; V was cut back by 2 bases and J by 5 bases. The CDR3: CSARHRQGKVRETQYF. In DNA form, the CDR3 reads TGCAGTGCTAGACATCGACAGGGGAAGGTTAGGGAGACCCAGTACTTC.

This clonotype was seen at least ten times. This sequence joins TRBV20-1 and TRBJ2-1; D is uncertain. Germline values: CDR1 DFQATT, CDR2 SNEGSKA (reference sequence). The CDR3 has 17 residues. V lost 2 bases, J lost 1 base, and 18 bases lay in between. This CDR3 reads CSARKRQLTMSYNEQFF. CDR3 nucleotide sequence: TGCAGTGCTAGAAAGCGCCAACTTACGATGTCCTACAATGAGCAGTTCTTC.

This clonotype was seen just once. The V gene is TRBV4-2, the J gene TRBJ2-7; 7 bases align to TRBD2. J was trimmed by 5 bases and V by 4 bases; bases with no gene match: 11. This CDR3 has 15 residues. Germline V gene lookup returns CDR1 LGHNA and CDR2 YNFKEQ. The CDR3 loop reads CASSRGSGWNDEQYF. The CDR3 bases are TGTGCCAGCAGCCGGGGTAGCGGGTGGAATGACGAGCAGTACTTC.

This clonotype was observed many times. The chain recombines TRBV10-3 with TRBJ2-7, with D unresolved. Germline V lookup: CDR1 ENHRY, CDR2 SYGVKD. Trimming removed 2 bases at V and 2 bases at J, with 7 bases between. CDR3 length: 13 residues. CDR3 amino acids: CAISERQTYEQYF. In DNA form, the CDR3 reads TGTGCCATCAGTGAGCGTCAGACCTACGAGCAGTACTTC.

The V gene is TRBV7-3, the J gene TRBJ2-1; weak D call: TRBD1 (6 bases). Trimming took off 4 bases at V and 6 bases at J, with 10 bases between the two ends. Per the germline V gene, CDR1 is SGHTA and CDR2 is FQGTGA. This CDR3 region has 13 residues. This CDR3 reads CASSSGQSNEQFF. The CDR3 region has the DNA TGTGCCAGCAGCTCCGGACAGAGCAATGAGCAGTTCTTC.